This TCR beta chain came from a study of T cells after yellow fever vaccination. The CDR3 covers 16 residues. Germline CDR1 LGHNA, CDR2 YSLEER. Between the trimmed V and J ends, which lost 1 base and 5 bases, there was a span of 17 bases. This clonotype was counted between two and nine times. TCRdb passed the 5' RACE reads through MiXCR, listing each CDR3 protein once. The sample yields a few hundred thousand distinct CDR3 sequences, over 4% seen once. The specimen was PBMCs, collected 5 days after the yellow fever booster vaccination. This sequence originates from a man younger than 35 who received the YFV17D yellow fever vaccine. The chain is built from TRBV4-3 and TRBJ1-2; D is possibly TRBD1 (5 bases). The CDR3 sequence is CASSQAQGYRTYGYTF. Here the CDR3 DNA reads TGCGCCAGCAGCCAAGCCCAGGGATATCGGACATATGGCTACACCTTC.